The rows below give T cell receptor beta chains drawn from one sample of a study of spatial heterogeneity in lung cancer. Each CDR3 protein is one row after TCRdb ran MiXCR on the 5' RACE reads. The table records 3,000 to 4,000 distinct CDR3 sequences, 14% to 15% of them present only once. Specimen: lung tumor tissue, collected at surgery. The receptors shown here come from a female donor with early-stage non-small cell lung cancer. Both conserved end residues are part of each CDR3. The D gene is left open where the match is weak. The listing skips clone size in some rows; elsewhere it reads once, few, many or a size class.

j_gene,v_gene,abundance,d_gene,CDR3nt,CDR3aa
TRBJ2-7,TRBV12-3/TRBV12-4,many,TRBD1,TGTGCCAGCAGCTTGGGACAGGGCTACGAGCAGTACTTC,CASSLGQGYEQYF
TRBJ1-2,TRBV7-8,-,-,TGTGCCAGCAGCCCCAGCCCGACGGTTAACTATGGCTACACCTTC,CASSPSPTVNYGYTF
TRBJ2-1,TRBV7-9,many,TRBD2,TGTGCCAGCAGCTTAACGGGAGGAGGGCAGTTCTTC,CASSLTGGGQFF
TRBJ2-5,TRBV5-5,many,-,TGTGCCAGCAGCTTAGTGGGGGACCCCACAGAGACCCAGTACTTC,CASSLVGDPTETQYF
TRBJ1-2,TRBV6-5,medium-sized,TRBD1,TGTGCCAGTAGATGGACAGGGAGTAACTATGGCTACACCTTC,CASRWTGSNYGYTF
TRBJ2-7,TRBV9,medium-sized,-,TGTGCCAGCAGCGTAGAAAACCGGGACGAGAGGTCCGACGAGCAGTACTTC,CASSVENRDERSDEQYF
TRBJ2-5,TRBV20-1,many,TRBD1,TGCAGTGCCCTCCCAGGGGGCCTCCCGTACTTC,CSALPGGLPYF
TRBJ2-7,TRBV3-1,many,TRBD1,TGTGCCAGCAGACCCGACAGGGGGAGCTACGAGCAGTACTTC,CASRPDRGSYEQYF
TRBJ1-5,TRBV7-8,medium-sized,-,TGTGCCAGCAGCTTATGGGACGAAGCCCAGCATTTT,CASSLWDEAQHF
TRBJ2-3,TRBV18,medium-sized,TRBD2,TGTGCCAGCTCGCCGAGGACTAGCGGGGGGCTCGATACGCAGTATTTT,CASSPRTSGGLDTQYF
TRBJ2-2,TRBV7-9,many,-,TGTGCCAGCAGCTCCAAGGGGGGGCCCAACACCGGGGAGCTGTTTTTT,CASSSKGGPNTGELFF
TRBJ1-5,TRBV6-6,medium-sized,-,TGTGCCAGCCAATCTGGCAATCAGCCCCAGCATTTT,CASQSGNQPQHF
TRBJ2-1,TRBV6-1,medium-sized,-,TGTGCCAGCAGTTTTAGACAGATGAGCTCCTACAATGAGCAGTTCTTC,CASSFRQMSSYNEQFF
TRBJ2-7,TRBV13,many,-,TGTGCCAGCAGCTTATCACGGTTCTCCTACGAGCAGTACTTC,CASSLSRFSYEQYF
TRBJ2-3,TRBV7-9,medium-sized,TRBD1,TGTGCCAGCAGCTCCCAGGGGGTAGATACGCAGTATTTT,CASSSQGVDTQYF
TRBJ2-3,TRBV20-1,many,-,TGCAGTGCTAGAGATCAAGGAGTAGATACGCAGTATTTT,CSARDQGVDTQYF
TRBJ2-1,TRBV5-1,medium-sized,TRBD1,TGCGCCAGCAGTTACGGACAGGGCAATGAGCAGTTCTTC,CASSYGQGNEQFF
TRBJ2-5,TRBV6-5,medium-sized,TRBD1,TGTGCCAGCAGTTACTCCGACAGGGTAGGAACCCAGTACTTC,CASSYSDRVGTQYF
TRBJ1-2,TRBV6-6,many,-,TGTGCCAGCAGCTCAGAAGAGAGGGTTAACTATGGCTACACCTTC,CASSSEERVNYGYTF
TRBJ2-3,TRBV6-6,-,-,TGTGCCAGCAGTTGGCGGGAAAGCACAGATACGCAGTATTTT,CASSWRESTDTQYF
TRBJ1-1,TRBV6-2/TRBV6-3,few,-,TGTGCCAGCAGGGACCGTCTTGAAGCTTTCTTT,CASRDRLEAFF
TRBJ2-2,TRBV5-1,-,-,TGCGCCAGCAGCCACCCTACGAACACCGGGGAGCTGTTTTTT,CASSHPTNTGELFF
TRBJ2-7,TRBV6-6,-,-,TGTGCCAGCAGGATAGCGGACCTTTCCTACGAGCAGTACTTC,CASRIADLSYEQYF
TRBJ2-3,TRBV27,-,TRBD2,TGTGCCAGCAGTCGCCCGGGACTAGCGGGAGGGCCAAACACAGATACGCAGTATTTT,CASSRPGLAGGPNTDTQYF
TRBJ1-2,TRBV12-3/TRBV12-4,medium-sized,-,TGTGCCAGCAGCACCCAGACGGGAGCCGGCTACACCTTC,CASSTQTGAGYTF
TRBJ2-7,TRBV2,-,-,TGTGCCAGCAATAGCAGGGGAGCCCCCTCCTTC,CASNSRGAPSF
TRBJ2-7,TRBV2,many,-,TGTGCCAGCAGTGAAGCGCCAGGGGCACCTTACGAGCAGTACTTC,CASSEAPGAPYEQYF
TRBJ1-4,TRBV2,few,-,TGTGCCAGCAGTGATCAACAGGGTTGGGAAAAACTGTTTTTT,CASSDQQGWEKLFF
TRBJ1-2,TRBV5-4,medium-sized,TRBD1,TGTGCCAGCAGCTTAGACAGGGCTAACTATGGCTACACCTTC,CASSLDRANYGYTF
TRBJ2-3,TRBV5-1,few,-,TGCGCCAGCAGCTTGGAGGGGTACGATACGCAGTATTTT,CASSLEGYDTQYF
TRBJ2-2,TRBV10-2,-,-,TGCGCCAGCAGTGAAAGGGGGATTACCGGGGAGCTGTTTTTT,CASSERGITGELFF
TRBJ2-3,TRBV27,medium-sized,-,TGTGCCAGCAGTTCTTGGCAGGAAGGCGTCGTGAGCCGTGAGTATTTT,CASSSWQEGVVSREYF
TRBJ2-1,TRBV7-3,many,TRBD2,TGTGCCAGCAGCCCCCAAGGAGGACTAGCAGTTCAGCAGTTCTTC,CASSPQGGLAVQQFF
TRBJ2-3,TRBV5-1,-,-,TGCGCCAGCAGCTTGGGCGATAGCACAGATACGCAGTATTTT,CASSLGDSTDTQYF
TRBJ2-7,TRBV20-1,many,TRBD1,TGCAGTGCCCCGGGGGGGTGGACAGGGGGAAGCGAGCAGTACTTC,CSAPGGWTGGSEQYF
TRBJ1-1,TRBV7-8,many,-,TGTGCCAGCAGCTTAGATAAGAACACTGAAGCTTTCTTT,CASSLDKNTEAFF
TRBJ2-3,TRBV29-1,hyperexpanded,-,TGCAGCGTTGCCCAGGGTGGTACAGATACGCAGTATTTT,CSVAQGGTDTQYF
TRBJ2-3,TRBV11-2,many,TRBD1,TGTGCCAGCACCAGAGGGACAGGGGTCACCGATACGCAGTATTTT,CASTRGTGVTDTQYF
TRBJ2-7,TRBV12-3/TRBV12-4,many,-,TGTGCCAGCAGTTTGGTCGGGGCCTACGAGCAGTACTTC,CASSLVGAYEQYF
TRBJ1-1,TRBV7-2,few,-,TGTGCCAGCAGCTCCCAGGGTTACACTGAAGCTTTCTTT,CASSSQGYTEAFF